This T cell receptor beta chain was profiled in a study of blood T cell repertoires in COVID-19. At the level of the study: PBMCs, B-cell-depleted T cells, or T cells were the source of the cDNA or gDNA that made up the material.

Recovered participants had two consecutive negative NP/OP PCR tests, healthcare professional clearance, or symptom resolution. CDR1 is LNHDA and CDR2 is SQIVND in the germline V gene (reference sequence). V was trimmed by 9 bases and J by 9 bases, leaving 15 bases between them. This CDR3 has 13 residues. The repertoire was sequenced with immunoSEQ multiplex PCR; TCRdb's copy has only in-frame clones and lacks some. Among fewer than 400,000 clones listed, 70% to 90% were seen once. This chain links TRBV19 with TRBJ1-6; D gene ambiguous. The origin of this receptor is a young man who had recovered from COVID-19. Sequenced material: PBMCs or T cells enriched from blood (not recorded which). The CDR3 protein is CASSGREGSPLHF. CDR3 sequence (DNA): TGTGCCAGCTCCGGGAGGGAGGGTTCACCCCTCCACTTT.